This entry is about one T cell receptor beta chain. Its target is not known. Trimming took 5 bases from V and 2 from J, leaving 12 bases between them. The germline CDR1 and CDR2 sequences are PRHDT and FYEKMQ (reference sequence). The CDR3 is 14 amino acids. Upon completion of about eleven days in culture, CD4+ T cells were isolated. The data derive from a study of vaccination effects on CD4 cells after COVID-19. Some clones are missing from TCRdb's copy, which holds only in-frame ones; the method was immunoSEQ multiplex PCR. Seen here are 45,000 to 50,000 clones, 50% to 80% observed once, and the top ten hold roughly 6%.

This receptor was obtained from a human donor who received a COVID-19 vaccine. V usage is TRBV13 and J usage is TRBJ1-1; D is ambiguous. Sequenced here: CD4+ T cells from PBMCs cultured without peptide, sampled before COVID-19 vaccination. The CDR3 DNA is TGTGCCAGCAGCCCCCGGACGGGAAACACTGAAGCTTTCTTT. Translated, it gives CASSPRTGNTEAFF.